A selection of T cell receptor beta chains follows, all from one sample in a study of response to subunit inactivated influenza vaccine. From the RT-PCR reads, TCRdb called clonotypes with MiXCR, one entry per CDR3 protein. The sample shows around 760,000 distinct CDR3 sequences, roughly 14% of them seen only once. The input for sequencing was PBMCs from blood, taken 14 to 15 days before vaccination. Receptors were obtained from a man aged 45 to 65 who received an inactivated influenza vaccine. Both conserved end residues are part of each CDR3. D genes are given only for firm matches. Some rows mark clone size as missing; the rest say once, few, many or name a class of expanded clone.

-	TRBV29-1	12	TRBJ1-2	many	CSAPQGSYGYTF	TGCAGCGCACCACAGGGATCCTATGGCTACACCTTC
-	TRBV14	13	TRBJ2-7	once	CASSQIHSGGQYF	TGTGCCAGCAGCCAAATTCATTCCGGGGGGCAGTACTTC
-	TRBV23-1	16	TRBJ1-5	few	CASSQSAHRVRQPQHF	TGCGCCAGCAGTCAATCAGCGCACAGGGTGAGGCAGCCCCAGCATTTT
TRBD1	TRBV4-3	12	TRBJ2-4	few	CASSPGQDIQYF	TGCGCCAGCAGCCCGGGACAGGACATTCAGTACTTC
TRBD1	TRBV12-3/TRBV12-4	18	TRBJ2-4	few	CASSLARQGPLSKNIQYF	TGTGCCAGCAGTTTAGCCCGACAGGGACCCCTTTCCAAAAACATTCAGTACTTC
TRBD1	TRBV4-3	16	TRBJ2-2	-	CASSRGDRGTAGELFF	TGCGCCAGCAGCCGAGGGGACAGGGGAACGGCCGGGGAGCTGTTTTTT
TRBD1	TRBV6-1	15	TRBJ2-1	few	CASTRQGASGDEQFF	TGTGCCAGCACCCGACAGGGGGCGTCAGGCGATGAGCAGTTCTTC
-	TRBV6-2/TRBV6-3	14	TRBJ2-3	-	CASSYSSGPDTQYF	TGTGCCAGCAGTTACTCGAGCGGCCCAGATACGCAGTATTTT
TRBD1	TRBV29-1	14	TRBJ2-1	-	CSVGAGTGLGEQFF	TGCAGCGTTGGGGCCGGGACAGGGTTGGGTGAGCAGTTCTTC
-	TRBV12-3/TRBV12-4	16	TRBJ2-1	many	CASSYEGGRSYNEQFF	TGTGCCAGCAGTTATGAGGGGGGGCGCTCCTACAATGAGCAGTTCTTC
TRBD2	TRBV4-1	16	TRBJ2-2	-	CASSRGTKGHTGELFF	TGCGCCAGCAGCCGCGGGACTAAGGGACACACCGGGGAGCTGTTTTTT
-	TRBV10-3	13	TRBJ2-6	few	CAIRSSGANVLTF	TGTGCCATCAGGAGCTCTGGGGCCAACGTCCTGACTTTC
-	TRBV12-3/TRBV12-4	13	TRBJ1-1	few	CASSWAQGTEAFF	TGTGCCAGCAGTTGGGCTCAGGGCACTGAAGCTTTCTTT
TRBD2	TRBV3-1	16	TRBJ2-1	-	CASSRGGRMIYNEQFF	TGTGCCAGCAGCCGTGGCGGGAGGATGATTTACAATGAGCAGTTCTTC
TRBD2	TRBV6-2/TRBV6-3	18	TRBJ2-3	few	CASSYSGVAGGQPDTQYF	TGTGCCAGCAGTTACTCCGGGGTAGCGGGAGGACAGCCAGATACGCAGTATTTT
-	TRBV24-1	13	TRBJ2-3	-	CATSDPTRDTQYF	TGTGCCACCAGTGACCCAACTAGAGACACGCAGTATTTT
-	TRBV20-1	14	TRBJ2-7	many	CSARIGPSLGEQYF	TGCAGTGCTAGAATAGGCCCGAGTCTCGGCGAGCAGTACTTC
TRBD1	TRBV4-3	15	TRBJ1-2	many	CASSQRDSRSYGYTF	TGCGCCAGCAGCCAACGGGACAGTCGAAGCTATGGCTACACCTTC
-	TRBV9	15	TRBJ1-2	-	CASSVGLGPASGYTF	TGTGCCAGCAGCGTAGGACTGGGACCGGCGAGTGGCTACACCTTC
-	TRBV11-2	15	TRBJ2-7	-	CASSPSSGDASEQYF	TGTGCCAGCAGCCCCTCATCAGGGGATGCTTCCGAGCAGTACTTC
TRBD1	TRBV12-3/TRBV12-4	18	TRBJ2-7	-	CASSLPGQGPHPSYEQYF	TGTGCCAGCAGTTTACCGGGACAGGGGCCCCACCCCTCCTACGAGCAGTACTTC
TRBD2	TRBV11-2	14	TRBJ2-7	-	CASSLTGTIYEQYF	TGTGCCAGCAGCTTGACCGGGACTATATACGAGCAGTACTTC
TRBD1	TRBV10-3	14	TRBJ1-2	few	CAISDGTGPHGYTF	TGTGCCATCAGTGACGGGACAGGGCCCCATGGCTACACCTTC
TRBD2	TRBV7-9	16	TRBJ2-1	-	CASSYGTSGVYNEQFF	TGTGCCAGCAGCTACGGGACTAGCGGTGTATACAATGAGCAGTTCTTC
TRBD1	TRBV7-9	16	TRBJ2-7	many	CASSPPYRQGFYEQYF	TGTGCCAGCAGCCCTCCCTATAGACAGGGTTTCTACGAGCAGTACTTC
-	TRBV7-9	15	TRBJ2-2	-	CASTISGQNTGELFF	TGTGCCAGCACAATAAGCGGGCAGAACACCGGGGAGCTGTTTTTT
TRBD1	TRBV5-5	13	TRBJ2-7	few	CASSGTGGGEQYF	TGTGCCAGCAGCGGGACAGGGGGAGGCGAGCAGTACTTC
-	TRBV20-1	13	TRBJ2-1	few	CSAQPGLAYEQFF	TGCAGTGCACAGCCGGGCTTAGCGTATGAGCAGTTCTTC
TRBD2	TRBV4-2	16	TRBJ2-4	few	CASAEASGTRKNIQYF	TGTGCCAGCGCGGAAGCCTCCGGGACTAGGAAAAACATTCAGTACTTC
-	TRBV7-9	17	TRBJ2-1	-	CASSQPPGLSSYNEQFF	TGTGCCAGCAGCCAGCCCCCCGGGCTGAGCTCCTACAATGAGCAGTTCTTC
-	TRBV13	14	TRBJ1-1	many	CASSDPRASAEAFF	TGTGCCAGCAGCGACCCGCGGGCTTCGGCTGAAGCTTTCTTT
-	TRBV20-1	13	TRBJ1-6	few	CSARSQGNSPLHF	TGCAGTGCTAGGAGTCAGGGTAATTCACCCCTCCACTTT
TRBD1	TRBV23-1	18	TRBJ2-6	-	CASSHRDRGSAGANVLTF	TGCGCCAGCAGTCATCGGGACAGGGGATCGGCTGGGGCCAACGTCCTGACTTTC
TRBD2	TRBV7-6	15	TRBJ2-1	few	CASSLIAGLDNEQFF	TGTGCCAGCAGCTTAATAGCGGGGCTAGACAATGAGCAGTTCTTC
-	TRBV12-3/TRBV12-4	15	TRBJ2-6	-	CASSSSYSGANVLTF	TGTGCCAGCAGCTCCTCCTACTCTGGGGCCAACGTCCTGACTTTC
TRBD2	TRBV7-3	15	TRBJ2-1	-	CATSLTASGYNEQFF	TGTGCCACCAGCTTAACGGCTAGCGGCTACAATGAGCAGTTCTTC
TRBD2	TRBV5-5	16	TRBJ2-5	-	CASSLEALAGIETQYF	TGTGCCAGCAGCTTGGAGGCGCTAGCGGGGATAGAGACCCAGTACTTC
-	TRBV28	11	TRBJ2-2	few	CASVGTGELFF	TGTGCCAGTGTCGGGACCGGGGAGCTGTTTTTT
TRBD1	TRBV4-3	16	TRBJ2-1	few	CASSQVGTGPYNEQFF	TGCGCCAGCAGCCAAGTAGGGACAGGGCCCTACAATGAGCAGTTCTTC
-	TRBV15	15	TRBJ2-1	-	CATSIRTGARNEQFF	TGTGCCACCAGCATCCGTACGGGTGCGCGCAATGAGCAGTTCTTC
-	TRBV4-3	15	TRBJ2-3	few	CASSRSTSGTDTQYF	TGCGCCAGCAGCCGCAGTACGAGTGGCACAGATACGCAGTATTTT
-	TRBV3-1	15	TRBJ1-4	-	CASSQGIRATEKLFF	TGTGCCAGCAGCCAAGGGATCAGGGCGACCGAAAAACTGTTTTTT